The clone carrying this TCR beta chain was seen a handful of times. Its antigen remains unidentified. This CDR3 contains 17 residues. V shed 0 bases and J shed 5 bases, with 18 bases lying between them. Germline values: CDR1 MGHRA, CDR2 YSYEKL. This sample was included in a study of cytomegalovirus exposure and HLA in healthy donors. Study findings and constraints: Presence/absence comparisons presumed near-even sequencing depth among donors.

The study ran its PCR with 60 Vbeta and 13 Jbeta primers. The table came from immunoSEQ multiplex PCR; TCRdb's copy has only in-frame clones and leaves some out. The data show over 150,000 clones, with 70% to 85% seen just once and approximately 4.5% held by the top ten. This chain joins TRBV4-1 and TRBJ2-3, with D possibly TRBD2 on 5 matching bases. Source material: PBMCs. The clonotype was recovered from a man in his forties in good health and CMV-seronegative. The CDR3 reads CASSQEYLAPEGDTQYF. Written as DNA, the CDR3 is TGCGCCAGCAGCCAAGAGTACCTAGCCCCCGAAGGAGATACGCAGTATTTT.